This entry features one T cell receptor beta chain sequence. It lacks a known antigen. A much larger clone is a single base away; this may be a read error. Libraries were prepared through 5' RACE. Sequencing instrument: NextSeq 500. The TCR library protocol attached unique molecular identifiers to individual cDNA molecules to correct for sequencing error and PCR bias. TCR alpha and beta chains were both sequenced, and the abundances of alpha and beta sequences in each sample were closely correlated with each other. Processing in the source paper ran as follows. V gene, J gene and CDR3 annotation of TCR sequences was performed with Decombinator V4. TCRs were defined as expanded if a significant change between any two time points was detected under a Poisson model with p below 0.0001. TCR abundances were normalised to the total number of TCRs sequenced per sample and were expressed as counts per million. MAIT TCRs were defined by TRAV1-2 paired with TRAJ12, TRAJ20 or TRAJ33, and iNKT TCRs by TRAV10 paired with TRAJ18. VDJdb, accessed on 1 November 2021, was searched for TCRs annotated for CMV, EBV and SARS-CoV-2, and TCRs annotated for more than one antigen were excluded. TCRdb cleaned the public reads at Q25 with fastp, built clones with MiXCR and kept in-frame beta chains. Records with the same CDR3 protein are collapsed into one entry carrying the most frequent genes and DNA. These V and J calls are TCRdb output, not the study's own analysis. Present in this sample are under 25,000 distinct CDR3 sequences, 4.5% to 6% of which were seen just once. The leading ten clones occupy 3.5% to 4.5% of the sample.

The study was a case-control design nested within a healthcare worker cohort in London, UK, with weekly nasopharyngeal swab PCR tests and blood sampling. Healthcare workers were recruited between 23 and 31 March 2020, during the week of the UK lockdown, and were followed weekly for up to about 15 weeks. This record comes from a study of early T cells in non-severe SARS-CoV-2 infection (dated by TCRdb to the early 2020s). Looking at the study overall: Because TCR sequencing relied on bulk RNA taken from unsorted whole blood, pairing of alpha and beta chains was not possible.

The CDR3 holds 17 amino acids from the cysteine to the phenylalanine. Kept here is only the CDR3 DNA, which spans 51 bases and is read in frame from base 1. The germline V gene yields LGHNT for CDR1 and FRNRAP for CDR2. Study-wide findings and limitations: VDJdb matching was skewed toward anti-spike CD8 responses, so virus-specific expansions were likely underestimated and private and CD4 specificities were missed.

This receptor was obtained from an adult who was a healthcare worker with PCR-confirmed SARS-CoV-2 infection or an uninfected control (not recorded which). The receptor chain draws on TRBV12-5 and TRBJ2-5, and 11 junction bases match TRBD1. The sample consisted of whole blood. The CDR3 reads as follows: CASGSGTGGTYQETLYF. The sequenced DNA: TGTGCTAGTGGTTCCGGGACAGGGGGAACGTACCAAGAGACCCTGTACTTC.